The rows below give T cell receptor beta chains drawn from one sample of a study of blood T cells in healthy people across ages. TCRdb independently ran MiXCR on the 5' RACE reads; one entry per CDR3 protein. In the table there are more than 500,000 distinct CDR3 sequences, 25% to 35% of which are singletons. The data also belong to a second study, concerning T cells of mothers and their children.

Sequencing was carried out using blood. These TCRs come from a boy younger than 10 in good health. The CDR3 runs from the conserved cysteine through the conserved F or W. Fields, in order: J gene, CDR3 length, D gene, V gene, clone size, CDR3 protein, CDR3 DNA. A D gene is named only where the DNA matches it firmly. Clone size is not always given. Where it is, it says once, few, many or a class for expanded clones.

TRBJ1-3,14,.,TRBV10-2,few,CASRRGDTGNTIYF,TGCGCCAGCAGGAGGGGGGACACTGGAAACACCATATATTTT
TRBJ2-3,13,.,TRBV4-3,many,CASSQETQNTQYF,TGCGCCAGCAGCCAAGAGACCCAGAATACGCAGTATTTT
TRBJ2-7,14,.,TRBV10-3,few,CAIREGGGSYEQYF,TGTGCCATCAGGGAAGGTGGCGGTTCCTACGAGCAGTACTTC
TRBJ2-4,14,.,TRBV5-4,.,CASSSASGAGIQNF,TGTGCCAGCAGCTCAGCTTCGGGGGCAGGCATTCAGAACTTC
TRBJ1-1,13,.,TRBV5-1,few,CASSLNADTEAFF,TGCGCCAGCAGCTTGAATGCTGACACTGAAGCTTTCTTT
TRBJ2-1,17,TRBD2,TRBV4-3,.,CASSRVMGWAGVDEQFF,TGCGCCAGCAGCCGGGTAATGGGGTGGGCGGGAGTGGATGAGCAGTTCTTC
TRBJ2-2,14,.,TRBV12-3/TRBV12-4,once,CASSTEGNTGELFF,TGTGCCAGCTCAACAGAGGGGAACACCGGGGAGCTGTTTTTT
TRBJ2-1,18,TRBD2,TRBV20-1,.,CSARDVSSGGSSYNEQFF,TGCAGTGCTAGAGATGTTTCTAGCGGGGGGAGCTCCTACAATGAGCAGTTCTTC
TRBJ2-1,13,TRBD2,TRBV7-2,few,CASSPNLAGEDFF,TGTGCCAGCAGTCCCAATCTAGCGGGAGAAGACTTCTTC
TRBJ2-7,15,TRBD1,TRBV5-1,few,CASSQGQGALDEQYF,TGCGCCAGCAGCCAAGGACAGGGGGCTTTAGACGAGCAGTACTTC
TRBJ1-6,16,.,TRBV7-2,.,CASSTRGVFYNSPLHF,TGTGCCAGCAGCACCCGAGGGGTTTTCTATAATTCACCCCTCCACTTT
TRBJ2-7,14,.,TRBV20-1,few,CSARGTPFSYEQYF,TGCAGTGCTAGAGGGACACCCTTCTCCTACGAGCAGTACTTC
TRBJ2-2,13,.,TRBV24-1,.,CATRDANTGELFF,TGTGCCACCAGGGACGCGAACACCGGGGAGCTGTTTTTT
TRBJ1-6,14,.,TRBV20-1,few,CSATGSGRNSPLHF,TGCAGTGCTACAGGGTCTGGGCGGAATTCACCCCTCCACTTT
TRBJ1-4,15,.,TRBV24-1,.,CATSDFSATDEKLFF,TGTGCCACCAGTGATTTCTCCGCGACGGATGAAAAACTGTTTTTT
TRBJ2-1,15,TRBD2,TRBV10-1,few,CASSDRAGGYNEQFF,TGCGCCAGCAGTGACCGAGCGGGGGGATACAATGAGCAGTTCTTC
TRBJ2-7,13,TRBD2,TRBV7-2,.,CASRPGGSYEQYF,TGTGCCAGCAGGCCGGGGGGCTCCTACGAGCAGTACTTC
TRBJ1-2,14,TRBD1,TRBV13,.,CASSSQGASYGYTF,TGTGCCAGCAGCAGTCAGGGGGCTTCCTATGGCTACACCTTC
TRBJ2-7,14,.,TRBV10-2,many,CASSESWGPYEQYF,TGCGCCAGCAGTGAGTCCTGGGGGCCCTACGAGCAGTACTTC
TRBJ2-1,15,.,TRBV4-3,.,CASSQDTLSYNEQFF,TGCGCCAGCAGCCAGGACACCCTTTCCTACAATGAGCAGTTCTTC
TRBJ1-1,14,.,TRBV24-1,.,CATSAFSLNTEAFF,TGTGCCACCAGTGCATTTTCCTTGAACACTGAAGCTTTCTTT
TRBJ1-2,13,.,TRBV6-6,.,CASRPTGSYGYTF,TGTGCCAGCAGACCTACAGGTTCCTATGGCTACACCTTC